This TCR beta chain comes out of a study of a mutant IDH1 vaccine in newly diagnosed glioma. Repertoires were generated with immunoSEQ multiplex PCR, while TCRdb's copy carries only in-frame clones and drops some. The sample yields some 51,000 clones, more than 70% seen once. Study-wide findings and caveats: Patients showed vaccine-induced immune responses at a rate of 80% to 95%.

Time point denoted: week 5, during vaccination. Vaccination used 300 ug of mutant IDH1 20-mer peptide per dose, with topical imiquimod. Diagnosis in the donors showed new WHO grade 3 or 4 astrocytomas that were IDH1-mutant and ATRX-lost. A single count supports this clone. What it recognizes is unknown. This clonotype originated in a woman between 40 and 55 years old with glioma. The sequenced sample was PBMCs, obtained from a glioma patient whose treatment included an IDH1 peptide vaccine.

CDR3 loop: CASSSEVLNQPQHF. The DNA for the CDR3 is TGTGCCAGCAGTAGCGAGGTACTCAATCAGCCCCAGCATTTT. The chain carries TRBV6-5 and TRBJ1-5, with no clear D. Trimming removed 5 bases from V and 3 bases from J, with 11 bases in between. The CDR3 has 14 residues. Germline V gene data show CDR1 as MNHEY and CDR2 as SVGAGI.